A single sample gave rise to the 19 T cell receptor beta chains below, sequenced in a study of cytomegalovirus exposure and HLA in healthy donors. PCR used 60 Vbeta primers and 13 Jbeta primers. Clones were read by immunoSEQ multiplex PCR, and TCRdb kept only the in-frame ones, dropping some. The sample carries roughly 63,000 clones, approximately 82% recorded once. Sequenced: PBMCs. Source of these receptors: a woman in her thirties or forties in good health and CMV-seropositive.

The table lists this clone with a few counts. The chain joins TRBV5-4 to TRBJ2-3; a possible D gene is TRBD1 (6 bases). Germline CDR1 SGHNT, CDR2 YYREEE (reference sequence). Trimming cost V 1 base and J 2 bases, with 11 bases left between them. The CDR3 totals 15 residues. CDR3 DNA sequence: TGTGCCAGCAGCTTGCAGGGGCCCTACACAGATACGCAGTATTTT. It yields the protein CASSLQGPYTDTQYF.

V usage is TRBV10-3 and J usage is TRBJ1-4; D not certain. The V gene lost 2 bases and the J gene lost 8 bases, with 12 bases spanning the gap. Germline V gives CDR1 ENHRY, CDR2 SYGVKD. The CDR3 is 14 amino acids. Here the CDR3 reads CAISELPSQEKLFF. CDR3 nucleotide sequence: TGTGCCATCAGTGAGCTGCCGTCCCAGGAAAAACTGTTTTTT.

With regard to this clone: Sequence at one end of the junction differs from germline and may be a read error. The chain recombines TRBV4-1 with TRBJ2-7; no definite D call. Germline V gene lookup returns CDR1 MGHRA and CDR2 YSYEKL. CDR3 length: 13 residues. CDR3 nucleotide sequence: TGCGCCAGCAGCCAAGAAGGCACCTACGAGCGGTACTTC. Protein: CASSQEGTYERYF.

This clone was detected only once. The chain couples TRBV6-5 to TRBJ1-4; 7 bases line up with TRBD1. The CDR3 is made up of 13 amino acids. Germline trimming cut 5 bases from V and 8 bases from J; bases unmatched to any gene: 5. CDR1 is MNHEY, CDR2 SVGAGI, per germline. The CDR3 spells CASSVVGGEKLFF. Written as DNA, the CDR3 is TGTGCCAGCAGTGTGGTAGGGGGCGAAAAACTGTTTTTT.

The chain uses TRBV19 and TRBJ2-2, with D perhaps TRBD2 (6 bases). In germline, CDR1 is LNHDA, CDR2 SQIVND (reference sequence). V lost 7 bases to trimming and J lost 3 bases, with 9 bases between them. This CDR3 has 13 amino acids. The CDR3 bases are TGTGCCAGTAAGCGGGTTGACACCGGGGAGCTGTTTTTT. Its translation is CASKRVDTGELFF.

The V and J genes are TRBV4-1 and TRBJ2-7; 7 nucleotides line up with TRBD1. After removal of 4 bases from V and 3 bases from J, the junction contained 6 bases not matched to a gene. This CDR3 is 14 amino acids long. Germline lookup yields CDR1 MGHRA and CDR2 YSYEKL. The CDR3 DNA reads as TGCGCCAGCAGCCCCTCGGACAGGCTCTACGAGCAGTACTTC. It is translated as CASSPSDRLYEQYF.

This clone was observed a handful of times. V is TRBV12-5 and J is TRBJ1-1, with D unclear. Trimming took 1 base from V and 6 from J, leaving 12 bases between them. Per germline, CDR1 LGHNT and CDR2 FRNRAP. CDR3 length equals 14 residues. CDR3 nucleotide sequence: TGTGCTAGTGGTTTGGGTTTCGGTCGGTCTGAAGCTTTCTTT. This encodes CASGLGFGRSEAFF.

The V and J genes are TRBV25-1 and TRBJ2-2; 7 bases agree with TRBD2. The CDR3 is made up of 17 amino acids. V shed 4 bases, J shed 2 bases, and the junction held 10 bases outside the gene matches. Germline CDR1 and CDR2: MGHDK and SYGVNS. The CDR3 loop reads CASSGKGLAVNTGELFF. The CDR3 DNA reads TGTGCCAGCAGTGGCAAGGGCCTAGCGGTTAACACCGGGGAGCTGTTTTTT.

V gene TRBV27 combines with J gene TRBJ1-2, with D perhaps matching TRBD1 (6 bases). CDR3 length equals 13 residues. Germline V CDR1 and CDR2: MNHEY, SMNVEV (reference sequence). V was clipped by 2 bases and J by 8 bases, with 12 bases between them. In DNA form, the CDR3 reads TGTGCCAGCAGTTTAAAAGGGGGTTGGGGCTACACCTTC. The encoded protein is CASSLKGGWGYTF.

V gene TRBV5-5 combines with J gene TRBJ2-2, with D maybe TRBD2 (6 bases). Trimming stripped 3 bases from V and 6 bases from J, with 12 bases between. Germline V gene sequence: CDR1 SGHKS, CDR2 YYEKEE (reference sequence). The CDR3 is 14 amino acids. The CDR3 loop is CASSSGLLAGELFF. The CDR3 bases are TGTGCCAGCAGCTCGGGACTCTTGGCCGGGGAGCTGTTTTTT.

The CDR3 reads CSVASMTSGMTDTQYF. The CDR3 DNA is TGCAGCGTTGCCTCCATGACTAGCGGGATGACAGATACGCAGTATTTT. The chain carries TRBV29-1 and TRBJ2-3; 11 bases line up with TRBD2. The germline CDR1 and CDR2 sequences are SQVTM and ANQGSEA. The CDR3 runs 16 residues. V lost 4 bases and J lost 3; bases outside the gene matches: 9.

The rearrangement links TRBV30 to TRBJ1-2; D call uncertain. There are 12 residues in the CDR3. In germline, CDR1 is GTSNPN, CDR2 SVGIG (reference sequence). Trimming removed 4 bases from V and 2 bases from J, with 8 bases in between. The chain's CDR3 is CAWKKQNYGYTF. CDR3 DNA: TGTGCCTGGAAGAAACAGAACTATGGCTACACCTTC.

This chain uses TRBV19 with TRBJ2-7; D might be TRBD1 (5 bases). CDR1 is LNHDA and CDR2 is SQIVND in the germline V gene (reference sequence). Trimming removed 6 bases at V and 1 base at J, with 10 bases between. The CDR3 is 13 residues long. The CDR3 nucleotides read TGTGCCAGTAGCAGGGAAACGTCCTACGAGCAGTACTTC. Encoded protein: CASSRETSYEQYF. Looking up the rest from reference TRBV19 and TRBJ2-7 gives the full variable domain: DGGITQSPKYLFRKEGQNVTLSCEQNLNHDAMYWYRQDPGQGLRLIYYSQIVNDFQKGDIAEGYSVSREKKESFPLTVTSAQKNPTAFYLCASSRETSYEQYFGPGTRLTVT.

This rearrangement joins TRBV12-5 to TRBJ2-1; D is perhaps TRBD2 (5 bases). Trimming removed 0 bases from V and 7 bases from J, with 16 bases in between. Germline CDR1 LGHNT, CDR2 FRNRAP. This CDR3 spans 16 amino acids. CDR3 region: CASGLVAGHIGNEQFF. DNA for the CDR3: TGTGCTAGTGGTTTGGTGGCGGGCCACATAGGGAATGAGCAGTTCTTC. Filled out from reference TRBV12-5 and TRBJ2-1, the complete variable domain reads DARVTQTPRHKVTEMGQEVTMRCQPILGHNTVFWYRQTMMQGLELLAYFRNRAPLDDSGMPKDRFSAEMPDATLATLKIQPSEPRDSAVYFCASGLVAGHIGNEQFFGPGTRLTVL.

The rearrangement links TRBV18 to TRBJ1-1, with D unresolved. The V end was cut by 0 bases, the J end by 4 bases, with 12 bases between. This CDR3 contains 15 residues. Germline CDR1 and CDR2: KGHSH and LQKENI. The CDR3 spells CASSPPKGAVTEAFF. The CDR3 DNA is TGTGCCAGCTCACCACCGAAAGGAGCGGTCACTGAAGCTTTCTTT.

The genes are TRBV30 and TRBJ2-4; perhaps TRBD2 as D (6 bases). The ends were cut back, 4 bases at V and 8 bases at J, with 18 bases in the middle. The CDR3 totals 14 residues. CDR1 and CDR2 (germline): GTSNPN, SVGIG (reference sequence). The CDR3 here is CAWTPGGWGDIQYF. The CDR3 DNA reads as TGTGCCTGGACCCCCGGAGGGTGGGGAGACATTCAGTACTTC.

This clone was counted a few times. The chain joins TRBV19 to TRBJ1-6, with 10 nucleotides matching TRBD1. With 9 bases clipped from V and 6 bases from J, the junction kept 8 bases outside the gene matches. The CDR3 runs to 15 residues. Germline V gene lookup returns CDR1 LNHDA and CDR2 SQIVND (reference sequence). The CDR3 DNA reads TGTGCCAGCCTCGATCGGGACAGGGGTAATTCACCCCTCCACTTT. Translation: CASLDRDRGNSPLHF.

The rearrangement uses TRBV7-9 and TRBJ2-1, with 10 nucleotides matching TRBD2. The junction had 10 bases not matched to a gene; V was cut back by 4 bases and J by 7 bases. The CDR3 is 16 residues long. Germline V gives CDR1 SEHNR, CDR2 FQNEAQ (reference sequence). DNA of the CDR3: TGTGCCAGCAGCTCCTTTCTAGCGGGGGTAGCAAATGAGCAGTTCTTC. This sequence encodes CASSSFLAGVANEQFF.

The chain recombines TRBV19 with TRBJ1-5, with 7 bases aligning to TRBD1. CDR1 is LNHDA and CDR2 is SQIVND in the germline V gene (reference sequence). There are 15 residues in the CDR3. Losses at the gene ends were 8 bases for V and 2 bases for J; bases not matched to a gene: 9. CDR3 nucleotides: TGTGCCAGTCCCCTCAACAGGGGTGGCAATCAGCCCCAGCATTTT. Its translation: CASPLNRGGNQPQHF.